The clone carrying this T cell receptor (beta chain) was observed a handful of times. The data belong to a study of early T cells in non-severe SARS-CoV-2 infection. TCRdb reanalysed the 5' RACE reads using MiXCR and keeps one entry per CDR3 protein. The data contain about 90,000 distinct CDR3 sequences, approximately 12% of them singletons. Looked up from germline, CDR1 is SGHDT and CDR2 is YYEEEE. V gave up 4 bases and J gave up 8 bases; unmatched junction bases: 8. The CDR3 extends over 14 amino acids. This clonotype was obtained from an adult who was a healthcare worker with PCR-confirmed SARS-CoV-2 infection or an uninfected control (not recorded which). This chain connects TRBV5-6 to TRBJ2-3; 9 bases agree with TRBD1. The source material was whole blood, sampled at baseline. The CDR3: CASSPDRGVGTQYF. In DNA, the CDR3 is TGTGCCAGCAGCCCGGACAGGGGAGTAGGTACGCAGTATTTT.